The 32 T cell receptor beta chains presented below share a single source sample, sequenced in a study of PD-1 blockade in classical Hodgkin lymphoma. Repertoires were generated with immunoSEQ multiplex PCR, while TCRdb's copy carries only in-frame clones and drops some. The sample shows about 26,000 clones, just over 85% of them seen only once. All patients relapsed after autologous stem cell transplantation, and brentuximab vedotin exposure varied. The input for sequencing was peripheral blood mononuclear cells (PBMCs), taken at baseline. The source of these receptors is a human donor with classical Hodgkin lymphoma.

The chain is built from TRBV6-5 and TRBJ1-5; no reliable D call. Germline V gene data show CDR1 as MNHEY and CDR2 as SVGAGI. Trimming shortened V by 9 bases and J by 3 bases, and 12 bases separated the two germline ends. The CDR3 is made up of 13 amino acids. The CDR3, as DNA: TGTGCCAGTCAAGCGGGGTCCAATCAGCCCCAGCATTTT. Translation: CASQAGSNQPQHF.

The sample holds a few counts of this clone. Other DNA sequences within the sample encode an identical CDR3. The genes are TRBV5-1 and TRBJ1-2; 8 nucleotides match TRBD1. This CDR3 comprises 14 residues. From germline, CDR1 is SGHRS and CDR2 YFSETQ. Trimming removed 0 bases from V and 4 bases from J; junction bases left unmatched: 2. In DNA, the CDR3 is TGCGCCAGCAGCTTGGGCCAGGGGGCCTATGGCTACACCTTC. It is translated as CASSLGQGAYGYTF.

The rearrangement links TRBV5-1 to TRBJ2-1; tentative D call: TRBD2 (5 bases). The CDR3 is made up of 12 amino acids. The V end lost 7 bases, the J end lost 5 bases, and 10 bases lay between the germline ends. CDR1 is SGHRS and CDR2 is YFSETQ in the germline V gene. CDR3 amino acids: CASRVGDNEQFF. The DNA for the CDR3 is TGCGCCAGCCGGGTCGGGGACAATGAGCAGTTCTTC.

The J gene is TRBJ2-5, the V gene TRBV5-1; D ambiguous. The CDR3 sequence is 13 residues long. Germline CDR1 reads SGHRS; CDR2 reads YFSETQ. With 5 bases removed from V and 1 base from J, the gap between germline ends came to 9 bases. In DNA form, the CDR3 reads TGCGCCAGCAGGGTGGGAAGCCAAGAGACCCAGTACTTC. Its translation: CASRVGSQETQYF.

This chain links TRBV5-4 with TRBJ2-5, with D unclear. The V end was cut by 4 bases, the J end by 3 bases, with 4 bases between. CDR3 length: 11 residues. The germline CDR1 and CDR2 sequences are SGHNT and YYREEE (reference sequence). The CDR3 loop is CASSLEETQYF. The CDR3 DNA reads TGTGCCAGCAGCCTGGAAGAGACCCAGTACTTC.

The CDR3 spells CAAGSTNEKLFF. As DNA, the CDR3 is TGTGCCGCCGGGTCAACTAATGAAAAACTGTTTTTT. The V and J genes are TRBV19 and TRBJ1-4, with D uncertain. V was pared by 11 bases and J by 0 bases, with 7 bases between. Germline V gives CDR1 LNHDA, CDR2 SQIVND (reference sequence). The CDR3 is 12 residues long.

This chain joins TRBV29-1 and TRBJ1-1; D is undetermined. Trimming shortened V by 1 base and J by 5 bases, and 23 bases separated the two germline ends. This CDR3 has 17 amino acids. The germline CDR1 and CDR2 sequences are SQVTM and ANQGSEA. CDR3 residues: CSVEALRSGTVWTEAFF. The CDR3 DNA reads as TGCAGCGTTGAAGCTCTAAGGTCGGGTACGGTTTGGACTGAAGCTTTCTTT.

This clone came up once. The genes are TRBV6-6 and TRBJ1-6; a possible D gene is TRBD1 (5 bases). With 8 bases removed from V and 5 bases from J, the gap between germline ends came to 7 bases. Germline CDR1 MNHNY, CDR2 SVGAGI (reference sequence). The CDR3 has 12 residues. CDR3 nucleotide sequence: TGTGCCAGCTCACAGGATAATTCACCCCTCCACTTT. It specifies CASSQDNSPLHF.

The chain links TRBV5-1 to TRBJ2-1; D perhaps matches TRBD2 (7 bases). Germline CDR1 reads SGHRS; CDR2 reads YFSETQ. The CDR3 sequence is 16 residues long. V lost 1 base, J lost 9 bases, and 20 bases lay in between. CDR3: CASSLRGTGGGPEQFF. Written as DNA, the CDR3 is TGCGCCAGCAGCTTGAGGGGGACGGGGGGAGGTCCTGAGCAGTTCTTC.

The table lists this clone with a count of one. This chain uses TRBV5-1 with TRBJ2-5, with 8 positions matching TRBD2. V dropped 2 bases and J dropped 2; count of bases not matched to a gene: 2. Germline V CDR1 and CDR2: SGHRS, YFSETQ. The CDR3 is 14 amino acids. CDR3 sequence reads: CASSFGGGQETQYF. CDR3 DNA: TGCGCCAGCAGCTTCGGCGGGGGGCAAGAGACCCAGTACTTC.

J is TRBJ2-2 and V is TRBV6-6; TRBD1 agrees at 7 bases. Germline CDR1 MNHNY, CDR2 SVGAGI (reference sequence). The trim removed 4 bases at V and 5 bases at J, leaving 4 bases unmatched. This CDR3 has 14 residues. CDR3 DNA: TGTGCCAGCAGTTTAAGGGGGCCGACCGGGGAGCTGTTTTTT. This translates into CASSLRGPTGELFF.

The V gene is TRBV5-1, the J gene TRBJ2-2; 8 bases are shared with TRBD2. J gave up 6 bases and V 9 bases, and 10 bases lay outside the gene matches. This CDR3 comprises 14 residues. Germline lookup yields CDR1 SGHRS and CDR2 YFSETQ. The CDR3 region has the DNA TGCGCCACCAACCACGGGGGGGCCGCCGGGGAGCTGTTTTTT. The encoded protein is CATNHGGAAGELFF. Combining the CDR3 with reference TRBV5-1 and TRBJ2-2 gives the whole variable domain KAGVTQTPRYLIKTRGQQVTLSCSPISGHRSVSWYQQTPGQGLQFLFEYFSETQRNKGNFPGRFSGRQFSNSRSEMNVSTLELGDSALYLCATNHGGAAGELFFGEGSRLTVL.

The chain employs TRBV7-2 and TRBJ2-3, with D hard to call. Germline values: CDR1 SGHTA, CDR2 FQGNSA. V lost 2 bases and J lost 0, with 6 bases in between. The CDR3 consists of 14 residues. DNA of the CDR3: TGTGCCAGCAGCTTACTCCGGAGCACAGATACGCAGTATTTT. Encoded protein: CASSLLRSTDTQYF.

The chain links TRBV18 to TRBJ2-4; D is ambiguous. The CDR3 sequence is 15 residues long. Germline V CDR1 and CDR2: KGHSH, LQKENI. Trimming took off 4 bases at V and 12 bases at J, with 22 bases between the two ends. The DNA of the CDR3 is TGTGCCAGCTCACTAAACCCGACACGGCCCTGGGCTCAGTACTTC. Protein product: CASSLNPTRPWAQYF. Full variable domain (remainder filled in from reference TRBV18 and TRBJ2-4): NAGVMQNPRHLVRRRGQEARLRCSPMKGHSHVYWYRQLPEEGLKFMVYLQKENIIDESGMPKERFSAEFPKEGPSILRIQQVVRGDSAAYFCASSLNPTRPWAQYFGAGTRLSVL.

This clone occurred once. This chain connects TRBV19 to TRBJ2-7; D possibly matches TRBD1 or TRBD2 (5 bases each). Germline CDR1 and CDR2: LNHDA and SQIVND (reference sequence). The CDR3 loop spans 13 amino acids. V was shortened by 5 bases and J by 7 bases, with 15 bases between the two germline ends. Here the CDR3 DNA reads TGTGCCAGTAGTCCCCGGGACCGAGGGGAGCAGTACTTC. Encoded protein: CASSPRDRGEQYF.

The J gene is TRBJ2-7, the V gene TRBV19, with 7 bases lining up with TRBD2. Germline loops: CDR1 LNHDA, CDR2 SQIVND (reference sequence). CDR3 length: 13 amino acids. V shed 6 bases and J 9 bases; nucleotides not matched to a gene: 11. The CDR3 loop reads CASRKAGNEGQYF. In DNA, the CDR3 is TGTGCCAGTAGAAAAGCGGGGAACGAGGGGCAGTACTTC.

CDR3 loop: CASSWTDSGNTIYF. DNA for the CDR3: TGTGCCAGCAGCTGGACGGACTCTGGAAACACCATATATTTT. This chain connects TRBV6-1 to TRBJ1-3; no reliable D call. In germline, CDR1 is MNHNS, CDR2 SASEGT. This CDR3 is 14 amino acids long. The V gene lost 6 bases and the J gene lost 0 bases, with 9 bases spanning the gap.

The chain recombines TRBV9 with TRBJ2-3; TRBD2 matches 11 bases. This CDR3 is 16 amino acids long. Per germline, CDR1 SGDLS and CDR2 YYNGEE. V lost 3 bases, J lost 0 bases, and 3 bases stayed unmatched. CDR3 sequence reads: CASSDRLAGSTDTQYF. In DNA form, the CDR3 reads TGTGCCAGCAGCGATCGACTAGCGGGAAGCACAGATACGCAGTATTTT.

The chain has TRBV6-5 and TRBJ2-3, with D maybe TRBD1 (5 bases). V was pared by 6 bases and J by 3 bases, with 16 bases between. The CDR3 contains 15 residues. Germline V lookup: CDR1 MNHEY, CDR2 SVGAGI. CDR3 amino acids: CASRPGALGTDTQYF. The CDR3, as DNA: TGTGCCAGCAGGCCTGGGGCTTTGGGAACAGATACGCAGTATTTT.

V usage is TRBV4-2 and J usage is TRBJ1-5; TRBD1 matches 8 bases. Trimming at V came to 0 bases and at J to 0 bases, leaving 4 bases not matched to a gene. Germline assignment: CDR1 LGHNA and CDR2 YNFKEQ. The CDR3 runs to 17 residues. The CDR3 DNA sequence: TGTGCCAGCAGCCAAGAGCAGGGGGCGGATAGCAATCAGCCCCAGCATTTT. As protein: CASSQEQGADSNQPQHF.

This rearrangement joins TRBV10-2 to TRBJ2-2; TRBD2 matches 8 bases. Germline assignment: CDR1 WSHSY and CDR2 SAAADI. J was trimmed by 5 bases and V by 2 bases; bases with no gene match: 4. There are 15 residues in the CDR3. For the CDR3, the DNA is TGCGCCAGCAGTGAGGCGGGGGGTCGGACCGGGGAGCTGTTTTTT. Translation gives CASSEAGGRTGELFF.

The genes are TRBV14 and TRBJ1-1, with TRBD1 as a possible D gene (5 bases). Germline values: CDR1 SGHDN, CDR2 FVKESK. The CDR3 contains 15 residues. V gave up 4 bases and J gave up 1 base, with 13 bases separating them. The CDR3 nucleotides are TGTGCCAGCAGCCCGCCGGGACCCCGGAACACTGAAGCTTTCTTT. Translating gives CASSPPGPRNTEAFF.

The CDR3 spells CASSFVDSAAQYF. CDR3 coding DNA: TGTGCCAGCAGCTTCGTAGATAGCGCGGCCCAGTACTTC. The V call is TRBV7-9, the J call TRBJ2-5; D perhaps matches TRBD2 (5 bases). Germline CDR1 reads SEHNR; CDR2 reads FQNEAQ (reference sequence). V shed 3 bases and J shed 9 bases, with 14 bases lying between them. CDR3 size: 13 residues.

The chain employs TRBV6-5 and TRBJ2-5, with 7 nucleotides matching TRBD1. Germline V gives CDR1 MNHEY, CDR2 SVGAGI. The CDR3 length is 14 residues. Trimming took 6 bases from V and 7 from J; bases not matched to a gene: 11. CDR3 sequence reads: CASRKTGLLSTQYF. CDR3 coding DNA: TGTGCCAGCAGGAAGACAGGGCTACTGTCGACCCAGTACTTC.

DNA for the CDR3: TGCAGCGTCCAGGACAGGTCCCACCCTGGCTACACCTTC. Translation gives CSVQDRSHPGYTF. The chain links TRBV29-1 to TRBJ1-2; TRBD1 aligns across 7 bases. The J segment lost 7 bases and the V segment lost 6 bases, leaving 11 bases of the junction unmatched. Germline-derived CDR1 and CDR2 are SQVTM and ANQGSEA. The CDR3 consists of 13 residues.

The table lists this clone with a count of one. In DNA form, the CDR3 reads TGTGCCAGCAGTGCCGACGGTATCTCTGGAAACACCATATATTTT. The encoded protein is CASSADGISGNTIYF. This chain uses TRBV6-6 with TRBJ1-3, with D uncertain. Germline lookup yields CDR1 MNHNY and CDR2 SVGAGI (reference sequence). CDR3 length: 15 residues. V was pared by 5 bases and J by 0 bases, with 11 bases between.

V gene TRBV5-1 combines with J gene TRBJ2-7, with D unresolved. The CDR3 sequence is 14 residues long. Trimming stripped 0 bases from V and 3 bases from J, with 10 bases between. In germline, CDR1 is SGHRS, CDR2 YFSETQ. The CDR3 spells CASSLGQWRYEQYF. The CDR3 DNA sequence: TGCGCCAGCAGCTTGGGCCAGTGGCGCTACGAGCAGTACTTC.

The genes are TRBV5-1 and TRBJ1-2, with 8 positions matching TRBD1. The CDR3 runs 14 residues. The germline gives CDR1 SGHRS, CDR2 YFSETQ. V lost 4 bases and J lost 4; bases outside the gene matches: 6. As DNA, the CDR3 is TGCGCCAGCAGCCAGGACAGGGAGGGCTATGGCTACACCTTC. It specifies CASSQDREGYGYTF.

The genes are TRBV4-2 and TRBJ2-3; unclear D gene. The CDR3 has 13 residues. The ends were cut back, 5 bases at V and 0 bases at J, with 6 bases in the middle. Germline V gives CDR1 LGHNA, CDR2 YNFKEQ. The CDR3 DNA reads TGTGCCAGCAGCAGTGGGAGCACAGATACGCAGTATTTT. It yields the protein CASSSGSTDTQYF.

The chain employs TRBV9 and TRBJ1-6; TRBD1 aligns across 8 bases. Germline V lookup: CDR1 SGDLS, CDR2 YYNGEE. The CDR3 runs to 14 residues. V shed 3 bases and J 9 bases; nucleotides not matched to a gene: 5. CDR3 region: CASSGRQGSSPLHF. The CDR3 coding sequence is TGTGCCAGCAGCGGACGACAGGGGAGTTCACCCCTCCACTTT.

This clone occurred once. The chain combines TRBV5-1 with TRBJ2-1, with a weak D call TRBD1 (5 bases). Deletions cut 4 bases from V and 3 bases from J, with 8 bases between. Germline loops: CDR1 SGHRS, CDR2 YFSETQ. The CDR3 has 13 residues. The CDR3 DNA reads as TGCGCCAGCAGCACAGGCAGCTACAATGAGCAGTTCTTC. Protein: CASSTGSYNEQFF. Based on the CDR3 plus reference TRBV5-1 and TRBJ2-1, the full variable domain is KAGVTQTPRYLIKTRGQQVTLSCSPISGHRSVSWYQQTPGQGLQFLFEYFSETQRNKGNFPGRFSGRQFSNSRSEMNVSTLELGDSALYLCASSTGSYNEQFFGPGTRLTVL.

The genes are TRBV6-5 and TRBJ1-2, with D possibly matching TRBD1 (6 bases). The V end was cut by 2 bases, the J end by 3 bases, with 10 bases between. The CDR3 is 14 amino acids. Germline loops: CDR1 MNHEY, CDR2 SVGAGI. DNA of the CDR3: TGTGCCAGCAGTTACGGGGGGGCGGACTATGGCTACACCTTC. Translating it yields CASSYGGADYGYTF.